Below, 23 T cell receptor beta chains from the same sample are listed, as sequenced in a study of CD8 T cell repertoires and HIV-1 epitope variants. These receptors' targets are unknown. The table came from immunoSEQ multiplex PCR; TCRdb's copy has only in-frame clones and leaves some out. The data show some 5,700 clones, approximately 60% seen once. Sequencing was performed on cultured CD8+ T cells derived from PBMCs. These TCRs come from a male donor with HIV.

The chain links TRBV4-2 to TRBJ1-2; D unresolved. The V gene lost 0 bases and the J gene lost 2 bases, with 16 bases spanning the gap. CDR3 length equals 17 residues. In germline, CDR1 is LGHNA, CDR2 YNFKEQ. The CDR3 DNA reads as TGTGCCAGCAGCCAAGAGGCAGGCATGACCCCAAACTATGGCTACACCTTC. This gives the protein CASSQEAGMTPNYGYTF.

This chain links TRBV29-1 with TRBJ2-7; 9 bases are a match to TRBD1. The germline CDR1 and CDR2 sequences are SQVTM and ANQGSEA. The V and J ends lost 5 bases and 4 bases, in that order; junction bases with no gene match: 9. The CDR3 loop spans 14 amino acids. This CDR3 is CSVLLGTGLYEQYF. The CDR3 coding sequence is TGCAGCGTTTTGCTCGGGACAGGGTTGTACGAGCAGTACTTC.

The rearrangement links TRBV30 to TRBJ2-6; weak D call: TRBD1 (5 bases). Trimming cost V 5 bases and J 4 bases, with 12 bases left between them. Germline V gene sequence: CDR1 GTSNPN, CDR2 SVGIG (reference sequence). This CDR3 contains 14 residues. The CDR3 loop is CAWGPGSGANVLTF. The CDR3 DNA reads TGTGCCTGGGGGCCAGGGTCCGGGGCCAACGTCCTGACTTTC.

This rearrangement joins TRBV11-2 to TRBJ2-5; D is uncertain. The CDR3 is 15 residues long. Looked up from germline, CDR1 is SGHAT and CDR2 is FQNNGV. The germline V and J ends were trimmed by 1 base and 2 bases, with 11 bases remaining between them. CDR3 protein: CASSLGRELQETQYF. The DNA of the CDR3 is TGTGCCAGCAGCTTAGGGCGAGAACTACAAGAGACCCAGTACTTC.

This chain joins TRBV28 and TRBJ2-1; a possible D gene is TRBD2 (6 bases). V gave up 2 bases and J gave up 9 bases, with 8 bases separating them. In germline, CDR1 is MDHEN, CDR2 SYDVKM. CDR3 length: 12 residues. This chain's CDR3 is CASSLQGGEQFF. As DNA, the CDR3 is TGTGCCAGCAGTTTACAGGGAGGTGAGCAGTTCTTC.

This clone has a handful of counts. V and J are TRBV30 and TRBJ1-6, with TRBD1 matching over 8 bases. J gave up 7 bases and V 3 bases, and 11 bases lay outside the gene matches. The CDR3 has 16 amino acids. Germline V lookup: CDR1 GTSNPN, CDR2 SVGIG (reference sequence). The CDR3 reads CAWSPPPGQENSPLHF. The CDR3 region has the DNA TGTGCCTGGAGCCCACCCCCGGGACAGGAGAATTCACCCCTCCACTTT. Filled out from reference TRBV30 and TRBJ1-6, the complete variable domain reads SQTIHQWPATLVQPVGSPLSLECTVEGTSNPNLYWYRQAAGRGLQLLFYSVGIGQISSEVPQNLSASRPQDRQFILSSKKLLLSDSGFYLCAWSPPPGQENSPLHFGNGTRLTVT.

The chain is built from TRBV13 and TRBJ2-7; D gene ambiguous. CDR1 PRHDT and CDR2 FYEKMQ come from the germline V gene (reference sequence). This CDR3 is 15 amino acids long. Trimming removed 3 bases from V and 5 bases from J, with 17 bases in between. CDR3 nucleotide sequence: TGTGCCAGCAGCTTCTCCGTCTCGCTGGGAAACGAGCAGTACTTC. Amino acids: CASSFSVSLGNEQYF. Full variable domain (remainder filled in from reference TRBV13 and TRBJ2-7): AAGVIQSPRHLIKEKRETATLKCYPIPRHDTVYWYQQGPGQDPQFLISFYEKMQSDKGSIPDRFSAQQFSDYHSELNMSSLELGDSALYFCASSFSVSLGNEQYFGPGTRLTVT.

This clone is medium-sized by share. The chain couples TRBV13 to TRBJ2-1; D possibly matches TRBD1 or TRBD2 (6 bases each). The V gene's germline CDR1 is PRHDT and CDR2 FYEKMQ (reference sequence). Trimming cost V 5 bases and J 3 bases, with 17 bases left between them. The length of the CDR3 is 16 residues. The chain's CDR3 is CASSPLSGGLYNEQFF. The CDR3 nucleotides read TGTGCCAGCAGCCCCCTCTCTGGGGGGCTCTACAATGAGCAGTTCTTC.

The chain combines TRBV7-2 with TRBJ2-1; maybe TRBD1 (6 bases). The V end lost 8 bases, the J end lost 5 bases, and 16 bases lay between the germline ends. CDR3 length: 14 amino acids. The V gene's germline CDR1 is SGHTA and CDR2 FQGNSA. The CDR3 DNA follows: TGTGCCAGCTCGAGATTGGACAGAAACAATGAGCAGTTCTTC. Encoded protein: CASSRLDRNNEQFF.

J is TRBJ2-1 and V is TRBV5-4; weak D call: TRBD1 (6 bases). The CDR3 is 13 amino acids. V was trimmed by 5 bases and J by 5 bases, leaving 11 bases between them. Germline V gene sequence: CDR1 SGHNT, CDR2 YYREEE (reference sequence). The CDR3 sequence: CASRMDSHNEQFF. The CDR3 coding sequence is TGTGCCAGCAGGATGGACAGCCACAATGAGCAGTTCTTC.

The chain links TRBV28 to TRBJ1-5, with 9 bases identical to TRBD1. Germline CDR1 and CDR2: MDHEN and SYDVKM. CDR3 length equals 14 residues. V shed 5 bases, J shed 4 bases, and the junction held 3 bases outside the gene matches. DNA for the CDR3: TGTGCCAGCAGTCTCGACAGGGGGAATCAGCCCCAGCATTTT. This encodes CASSLDRGNQPQHF.

The rearrangement uses TRBV6-5 and TRBJ2-1; TRBD2 matches at 11 bases. J lost 4 bases, V lost 9 bases, and 2 bases had no gene match. CDR3 length: 13 residues. Germline CDR1 reads MNHEY; CDR2 reads SVGAGI. Here the CDR3 reads CASGTSGYNEQFF. The CDR3 bases are TGTGCCAGTGGGACTAGCGGTTACAATGAGCAGTTCTTC.

The V and J genes are TRBV28 and TRBJ2-7; D is tentatively TRBD1 or TRBD2 (6 bases each). The V gene lost 4 bases and the J gene lost 2 bases, with 12 bases spanning the gap. CDR1 is MDHEN, CDR2 SYDVKM, per germline. The CDR3 is 14 amino acids. CDR3 sequence reads: CASSSRGRPYEQYF. CDR3 nucleotides: TGTGCCAGCAGTTCAAGGGGGAGGCCCTACGAGCAGTACTTC.

The rearrangement joins TRBV5-1 to TRBJ2-5; 9 bases fit TRBD2. V lost 5 bases, J lost 4 bases, and 12 bases stayed unmatched. Germline-derived CDR1 and CDR2 are SGHRS and YFSETQ. The CDR3 totals 16 residues. The CDR3 coding sequence is TGCGCCAGCAGTTTTTATAGCGGGAGAAGGGGAGAGACCCAGTACTTC. Translated, it gives CASSFYSGRRGETQYF. The complete variable domain, with remaining parts taken from reference TRBV5-1 and TRBJ2-5, reads KAGVTQTPRYLIKTRGQQVTLSCSPISGHRSVSWYQQTPGQGLQFLFEYFSETQRNKGNFPGRFSGRQFSNSRSEMNVSTLELGDSALYLCASSFYSGRRGETQYFGPGTRLLVL.

V and J are TRBV2 and TRBJ1-1, with unresolved D. This CDR3 has 12 residues. V was clipped by 9 bases and J by 5 bases, with 13 bases between them. Germline values: CDR1 SNHLY, CDR2 FYNNEI. CDR3 sequence (DNA): TGTGCCAGTAAGAACCAAGGGACTGAAGCTTTCTTT. The encoded protein is CASKNQGTEAFF.

CDR3 region: CAWSPPPPSGDGYTF. The CDR3 DNA reads as TGTGCCTGGAGTCCCCCTCCACCCTCAGGGGATGGCTACACCTTC. The chain links TRBV30 to TRBJ1-2; weak D call: TRBD1 (6 bases). The CDR3 has 15 residues. The germline CDR1 and CDR2 sequences are GTSNPN and SVGIG (reference sequence). V gave up 2 bases and J gave up 6 bases, with 19 bases separating them.

The genes are TRBV7-3 and TRBJ1-2; D is uncertain. Trimming shortened V by 1 base and J by 4 bases, and 10 bases separated the two germline ends. Germline lookup yields CDR1 SGHTA and CDR2 FQGTGA. CDR3 length: 14 amino acids. In DNA form, the CDR3 reads TGTGCCAGCAGCTTAAGCGAAAACAGCTATGGCTACACCTTC. Translation gives CASSLSENSYGYTF.

This clone was seen a few times. The CDR3 nucleotides are TGTGCCAGCAGCCTACAGGGAATCTCCTACGAGCAGTACTTC. The encoded protein is CASSLQGISYEQYF. The chain recombines TRBV5-6 with TRBJ2-7; D might be TRBD1 (6 bases). There are 14 residues in the CDR3. Germline assignment: CDR1 SGHDT and CDR2 YYEEEE. Between the trimmed V and J ends, which lost 4 bases and 0 bases, there was a span of 11 bases.

This clone was counted a few times. CDR3 DNA sequence: TGTGCCAGCAGCTTGATGGTTGACAATGAGCAGTTCTTC. This gives the protein CASSLMVDNEQFF. The gene calls are TRBV5-4 and TRBJ2-1; D unclear. This CDR3 region has 13 residues. Trimming shortened V by 1 base and J by 5 bases, and 7 bases separated the two germline ends. Germline CDR1 reads SGHNT; CDR2 reads YYREEE (reference sequence).

The V and J genes are TRBV5-6 and TRBJ1-1; no clear D. Per the germline V gene, CDR1 is SGHDT and CDR2 is YYEEEE. The CDR3 is made up of 14 amino acids. Trimming pared 0 bases from V and 4 bases from J, leaving 10 bases between. The CDR3 DNA sequence: TGTGCCAGCAGCTTGGTGGAGGAGGGCACTGAAGCTTTCTTT. Amino acid sequence: CASSLVEEGTEAFF. The full variable domain, its missing parts supplied by reference TRBV5-6 and TRBJ1-1, is DAGVTQSPTHLIKTRGQQVTLRCSPKSGHDTVSWYQQALGQGPQFIFQYYEEEERQRGNFPDRFSGHQFPNYSSELNVNALLLGDSALYLCASSLVEEGTEAFFGQGTRLTVV.

J is TRBJ2-1 and V is TRBV10-2; D might be TRBD1 or TRBD2, each matching 5 bases. Trimming removed 10 bases at V and 0 bases at J, with 10 bases between. The CDR3 runs 13 residues. From germline, CDR1 is WSHSY and CDR2 SAAADI. The DNA for the CDR3 is TGCGCCACCCGGGACCTCTCCTACAATGAGCAGTTCTTC. Translation gives CATRDLSYNEQFF.

This clone has a single count. The rearrangement links TRBV5-6 to TRBJ1-4; 11 bases fit TRBD1. J gave up 8 bases and V 4 bases, and 10 bases lay outside the gene matches. This CDR3 region has 16 residues. Germline CDR1 is SGHDT and CDR2 is YYEEEE. This CDR3 is CASSPNGGQGEEKLFF. CDR3 in DNA: TGTGCCAGCAGCCCAAACGGGGGACAGGGGGAAGAAAAACTGTTTTTT.

The chain recombines TRBV27 with TRBJ2-1, with 8 bases matching TRBD1. The germline V gene has CDR1 MNHEY and CDR2 SMNVEV (reference sequence). This CDR3 contains 15 residues. V was pared by 6 bases and J by 3 bases, with 7 bases of the junction left unmatched. This chain's CDR3 is CASSLEGTGYNEQFF. The CDR3 bases are TGTGCCAGCAGCTTAGAAGGGACAGGCTACAATGAGCAGTTCTTC.